This is a list of T cell receptor beta chains from one sample in a study of early T cells in non-severe SARS-CoV-2 infection. From the 5' RACE reads, TCRdb called clonotypes with MiXCR, one entry per CDR3 protein. The sample has about 64,000 distinct CDR3 sequences; about 11% are singletons. The sequencing here drew on whole blood, taken at baseline. These receptors all stem from an adult who was a healthcare worker with PCR-confirmed SARS-CoV-2 infection or an uninfected control (not recorded which). Each CDR3 is given without its conserved first and last residue. Fields, in order: V gene, CDR3 length, CDR3 protein.

V: TRBV6-6; length: 12; CDR3: ASSYGGGGETQY
V: TRBV19; length: 17; CDR3: ASSPSGTGASSGANVLT
V: TRBV15; length: 16; CDR3: ATSRYRTSGASSYEQY
V: TRBV7-9; length: 15; CDR3: ASSLDGAAASNYGYT
V: TRBV7-2; length: 15; CDR3: ASSLARAGGRRETQY
V: TRBV3-1; length: 13; CDR3: ASSQLGLTNYGYT
V: TRBV9; length: 13; CDR3: ASSPRDRLNTEAF
V: TRBV5-3; length: 15; CDR3: ARSPKGQGSSYNEQF
V: TRBV20-1; length: 13; CDR3: SARDPGQGNSPLH
V: TRBV18; length: 12; CDR3: ASSRDGNNQPQH
V: TRBV4-3; length: 14; CDR3: ASSQDITGPRDEQF
V: TRBV5-1; length: 12; CDR3: ASSSRTGRYEQY
V: TRBV6-2/TRBV6-3; length: 14; CDR3: ASSYSNEGPYNEQF
V: TRBV4-3; length: 12; CDR3: ASSQGHRNTEAF
V: TRBV12-3/TRBV12-4; length: 11; CDR3: AQQNANTGELF
V: TRBV6-1; length: 13; CDR3: ASSEAVAGIDTQY
V: TRBV7-2; length: 10; CDR3: ASSSSGEKLF
V: TRBV20-1; length: 13; CDR3: SAIGTPGPSYEQY
V: TRBV6-2/TRBV6-3; length: 11; CDR3: ASSIASGNEQY
V: TRBV10-2; length: 12; CDR3: ASSERQNNQPQH
V: TRBV12-3/TRBV12-4; length: 12; CDR3: ASSPVRNTDTQY
V: TRBV15; length: 15; CDR3: ATSRDSRGLPMDEQF
V: TRBV6-5; length: 13; CDR3: ASSYDGTGAYGYT
V: TRBV6-1; length: 11; CDR3: ASSVTGDYGYT
V: TRBV10-3; length: 11; CDR3: AISESAGDGYT
V: TRBV19; length: 13; CDR3: ASSIGRDRAYEQY
V: TRBV20-1; length: 10; CDR3: SAGLENYGYT
V: TRBV4-1; length: 13; CDR3: ASSRGQGADYEQY
V: TRBV7-9; length: 15; CDR3: ASSFSQGNPYDDEQF
V: TRBV10-2; length: 10; CDR3: ASTAGGGGYT
V: TRBV6-1; length: 12; CDR3: ASNREPTNEKLF
V: TRBV5-6; length: 12; CDR3: ASSFQGGAGTQY
V: TRBV6-2/TRBV6-3; length: 16; CDR3: ASSSPTLQGTTHYGYT
V: TRBV19; length: 11; CDR3: ASSTDRKQPQH
V: TRBV2; length: 11; CDR3: ASRAEALGTQY
V: TRBV15; length: 12; CDR3: ATSRDRLDRDEY
V: TRBV3-1; length: 12; CDR3: ASSQTARYNEQF
V: TRBV7-2; length: 12; CDR3: ATEQGRMNTEAF
V: TRBV29-1; length: 13; CDR3: SVEGTGDTTDTQY
V: TRBV25-1; length: 10; CDR3: ASTDTTYEQY
V: TRBV20-1; length: 12; CDR3: SARDSYGPYGYT
V: TRBV11-2; length: 15; CDR3: ASSPPEQGTPDYEQY
V: TRBV5-6; length: 11; CDR3: ASSSAGWTEAF
V: TRBV20-1; length: 12; CDR3: SARGLRTGPGYT